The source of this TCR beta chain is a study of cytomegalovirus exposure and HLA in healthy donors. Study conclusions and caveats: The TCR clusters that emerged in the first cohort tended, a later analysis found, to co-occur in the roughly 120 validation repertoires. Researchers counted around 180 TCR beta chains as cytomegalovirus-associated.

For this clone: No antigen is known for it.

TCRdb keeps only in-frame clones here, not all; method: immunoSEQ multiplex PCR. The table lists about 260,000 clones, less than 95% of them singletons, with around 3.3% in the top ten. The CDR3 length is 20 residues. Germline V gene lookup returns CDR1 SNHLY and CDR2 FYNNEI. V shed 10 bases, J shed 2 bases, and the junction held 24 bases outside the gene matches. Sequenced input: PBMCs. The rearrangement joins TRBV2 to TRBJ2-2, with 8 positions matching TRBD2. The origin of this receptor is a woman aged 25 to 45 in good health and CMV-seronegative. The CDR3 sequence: CATAKPLAGGVDLNTGELFF. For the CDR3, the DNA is TGTGCCACGGCAAAACCCCTCGCGGGAGGAGTCGACTTAAACACCGGGGAGCTGTTTTTT.